The source of this T cell receptor (beta chain) is a study of blood T cell repertoires in COVID-19. Study background: The United States, Italy and Spain provided the acute and convalescent COVID-19 samples.

Seattle's enrolled individuals joined amid active infection and were then monitored longitudinally. Original processing notes: Amplification with reference gene primers provided the estimates of nucleated cell counts. Using immunoSEQ multiplex PCR, the repertoire was profiled, and TCRdb retains in-frame clones only, with some absent. From that table come the V and J calls and clone size; the DNA was used to work out D and trimming. The sample has 150,000 to 200,000 clones; 81% are singletons. The sequence derives from a woman older than 75 with COVID-19, enrolled during active disease. The sample consisted of peripheral blood.

The CDR3: CASSFGAYTEAFF. DNA for the CDR3: TGTGCCAGCAGCTTTGGGGCATATACTGAAGCTTTCTTT. The rearrangement uses TRBV7-2 and TRBJ1-1, with TRBD1 as a possible D gene (5 bases). The CDR3 loop spans 13 amino acids. Trimming cost V 3 bases and J 5 bases, with 10 bases left between them. Germline V gene lookup returns CDR1 SGHTA and CDR2 FQGNSA.